This is a list of T cell receptor beta chains from one sample in a study of blood T cell repertoires in COVID-19. Assay used: immunoSEQ multiplex PCR; TCRdb lists only in-frame clones, some missing. This sample has a few hundred thousand clones, with around nine tenths found just once. The sample consisted of PBMCs or T cells enriched from blood (not recorded which). These receptors were collected from a woman aged 45-65 years who had recovered from COVID-19. Both conserved end residues are part of each CDR3. D genes are given only for firm matches. Only some rows state a clone size, as once, few, many or a class for expanded clones.

v_gene	d_gene	abundance	j_gene	CDR3aa	CDR3nt
TRBV5-1	TRBD1	-	TRBJ2-1	CASSWDRENEQFF	TGCGCCAGCAGCTGGGACAGGGAAAATGAGCAGTTCTTC
TRBV5-1	-	-	TRBJ2-5	CASSLGAGLETQYF	TGCGCCAGCAGCTTGGGGGCAGGGTTAGAGACCCAGTACTTC
TRBV7-9	TRBD1	once	TRBJ2-5	CASSQGQGRETQYF	TGTGCCAGCAGCCAAGGACAGGGTAGAGAGACCCAGTACTTC
TRBV5-1	-	-	TRBJ1-2	CASRGRGDSNGYTF	TGCGCCAGCAGGGGCCGGGGAGATTCGAATGGCTACACCTTC
TRBV9	TRBD2	-	TRBJ2-2	CASSFSGTSGAGIGELFF	TGTGCCAGCAGCTTCTCCGGGACTAGCGGGGCCGGCATCGGGGAGCTGTTTTTT
TRBV19	TRBD1	-	TRBJ2-7	CASSIQTGVSNEQYF	TGTGCCAGTAGTATCCAGACAGGGGTGTCCAACGAGCAGTACTTC
TRBV19	TRBD1	-	TRBJ2-6	CASSILGGSGANVLTF	TGTGCCAGTAGTATTTTAGGGGGCAGTGGGGCCAACGTCCTGACTTTC
TRBV19	TRBD1	-	TRBJ1-5	CASSDADRPMAKPQHF	TGTGCCAGTAGTGACGCGGACAGGCCCATGGCGAAGCCCCAGCATTTT
TRBV28	-	-	TRBJ1-2	CASSTPSVGYTF	TGTGCCAGCAGTACCCCGTCAGTTGGCTACACCTTC
TRBV11-2	-	few	TRBJ2-2	CASSLDGRTGELFF	TGTGCCAGCAGCTTAGATGGGAGAACCGGGGAGCTGTTTTTT
TRBV5-1	-	once	TRBJ2-5	CASSTGILQETQYF	TGCGCCAGCAGCACCGGGATACTCCAAGAGACCCAGTACTTC
TRBV4-1	-	many	TRBJ1-5	CASSQGPENQPQHF	TGCGCCAGCAGCCAAGGGCCGGAGAATCAGCCCCAGCATTTT
TRBV19	-	-	TRBJ2-1	CASSISLDNEQFF	TGTGCCAGTAGTATTTCACTGGACAATGAGCAGTTCTTC
TRBV5-1	-	-	TRBJ2-1	CASTVRTGGEREQFF	TGCGCCAGCACAGTTAGGACAGGAGGGGAAAGGGAGCAGTTCTTC
TRBV28	-	-	TRBJ1-1	CASSSRGNTEAFF	TGTGCCAGCAGCTCCAGGGGGAACACTGAAGCTTTCTTT
TRBV9	-	few	TRBJ1-1	CASSPSPVNTEAFF	TGTGCCAGCAGCCCTTCCCCCGTGAACACTGAAGCTTTCTTT
TRBV5-8	TRBD1	once	TRBJ1-2	CASNQGQTNYGYTF	TGTGCCAGTAACCAGGGACAGACAAACTATGGCTACACCTTC
TRBV25-1	-	once	TRBJ1-2	CASMENYGYTF	TGTGCCAGCATGGAGAACTATGGCTACACCTTC
TRBV5-1	-	-	TRBJ1-1	CASSLWEGGTEAFF	TGCGCCAGCAGCTTGTGGGAGGGTGGCACTGAAGCTTTCTTT
TRBV5-1	-	-	TRBJ2-3	CASSLVPGGSTDTQYF	TGCGCCAGCAGCTTGGTGCCAGGAGGAAGCACAGATACGCAGTATTTT
TRBV27	-	-	TRBJ1-5	CASSSRDGGRGQPQHF	TGTGCCAGCAGTTCCCGAGACGGAGGACGGGGTCAGCCCCAGCATTTT
TRBV7-9	-	-	TRBJ1-5	CASSYGDSNQPQHF	TGTGCCAGCAGCTACGGAGATAGCAATCAGCCCCAGCATTTT
TRBV2	-	once	TRBJ1-1	CASSGGSAEAFF	TGTGCCAGCAGTGGAGGGAGTGCTGAAGCTTTCTTT
TRBV9	TRBD1	-	TRBJ1-4	CASSQGEGTNEKLFF	TGTGCCAGCAGCCAGGGGGAAGGAACTAATGAAAAACTGTTTTTT
TRBV2	-	few	TRBJ1-6	CASSVGSPLHF	TGTGCCAGCAGTGTCGGGTCACCCCTCCACTTT
TRBV7-2	-	-	TRBJ1-1	CASSRTASNTEAFF	TGTGCCAGCAGCCGGACAGCATCGAACACTGAAGCTTTCTTT
TRBV6-5	-	-	TRBJ2-7	CASSPLQVISYEQYF	TGTGCCAGCAGCCCCCTACAGGTCATCTCCTACGAGCAGTACTTC
TRBV27	-	-	TRBJ1-2	CASSLTSTPTYGYTF	TGTGCCAGCAGTCTTACCTCTACCCCTACCTACGGCTACACCTTC
TRBV7-9	TRBD1	-	TRBJ1-2	CASSLSGTGNYGYTF	TGTGCCAGCAGCTTAAGCGGGACAGGGAACTATGGCTACACCTTC
TRBV28	-	-	TRBJ2-7	CASRASVLSYEQYF	TGTGCCAGCAGGGCCAGCGTCCTCTCCTACGAGCAGTACTTC
TRBV2	-	few	TRBJ2-1	CASSERDFEQFF	TGTGCCAGCAGTGAGAGGGACTTTGAGCAGTTCTTC
TRBV19	TRBD1	-	TRBJ1-5	CASSKGGTGMNQPQHF	TGTGCCAGTAGTAAAGGGGGGACAGGGATGAATCAGCCCCAGCATTTT
TRBV19	-	-	TRBJ1-4	CASSWAAGTNEKLFF	TGTGCCAGTAGTTGGGCCGCGGGGACTAATGAAAAACTGTTTTTT
TRBV5-5	-	-	TRBJ1-2	CASSSPGILYGYTF	TGTGCCAGCAGCTCACCGGGGATCCTCTATGGCTACACCTTC
TRBV2	-	-	TRBJ1-5	CASSGIGAVTGQNQPQHF	TGTGCCAGCAGTGGCATCGGGGCCGTGACAGGCCAAAATCAGCCCCAGCATTTT
TRBV7-9	-	-	TRBJ2-2	CASSLVSEAGELFF	TGTGCCAGCAGCTTAGTATCGGAGGCCGGGGAGCTGTTTTTT
TRBV27	TRBD1	few	TRBJ2-7	CASSWEARGLGEQYF	TGTGCCAGCAGTTGGGAGGCCAGGGGGCTGGGAGAGCAGTACTTC
TRBV6-5	-	-	TRBJ1-2	CASSSDINGYTF	TGTGCCAGCAGCTCGGACATCAACGGCTACACCTTC
TRBV5-4	TRBD1	once	TRBJ1-2	CASSRAGGTGGTYGYTF	TGTGCCAGCAGCCGGGCGGGAGGGACAGGGGGTACCTATGGCTACACCTTC
TRBV2	TRBD1	-	TRBJ2-3	CASSGQATDTQYF	TGTGCCAGCAGCGGACAGGCCACAGATACGCAGTATTTT
TRBV27	TRBD1	-	TRBJ2-7	CASGSRDRGYEQYF	TGTGCCAGCGGATCCCGGGACAGGGGCTACGAGCAGTACTTC